One and the same sample provided the 16 T cell receptor beta chains below, sequenced in a study of blood T cell repertoires in COVID-19. This table comes from immunoSEQ multiplex PCR, and its TCRdb copy is limited to in-frame clones, with some not included. The sample shows 71,000 or so clones, less than 90% of them seen only once. The sample consisted of peripheral blood. The source of these receptors is a man older than 75 in a cohort sampled during active COVID-19.

CDR3 in DNA: TGTGCCAGCAGCCCTGACATACGATATGGCTACACCTTC. Amino acid sequence: CASSPDIRYGYTF. V gene TRBV12-3 or TRBV12-4 combines with J gene TRBJ1-2; D uncertain. Trimming took off 6 bases at V and 5 bases at J, with 13 bases between the two ends. The length of the CDR3 is 13 residues.

V and J are TRBV5-1 and TRBJ1-2; 7 bases fit TRBD1. The CDR3 length is 17 residues. Germline CDR1 is SGHRS and CDR2 is YFSETQ. Trimming took 5 bases from V and 4 from J; bases not matched to a gene: 17. CDR3 nucleotide sequence: TGCGCCAGCAGATCCGGTACAGGGGCAGGCTCAGCCTATGGCTACACCTTC. It specifies CASRSGTGAGSAYGYTF.

J is TRBJ2-7 and V is TRBV11-3, with D perhaps TRBD2 (6 bases). The CDR3 sequence is 14 residues long. V lost 1 base to trimming and J lost 7 bases, with 14 bases between them. CDR1 and CDR2 from the germline V gene are SGHNT and YENEEA. CDR3 coding DNA: TGTGCCAGCAGCTTAGGCCCGGGGCGGGAAGAGCAGTACTTC. It translates to CASSLGPGREEQYF.

The chain joins TRBV7-9 to TRBJ2-7; 8 bases are a match to TRBD1. From germline, CDR1 is SEHNR and CDR2 FQNEAQ (reference sequence). After removal of 1 base from V and 0 bases from J, the junction contained 5 bases not matched to a gene. The CDR3 has 16 amino acids. The CDR3, as DNA: TGTGCCAGCAGCTTAGTTGCCGGACAGGGCTCCTACGAGCAGTACTTC. It translates to CASSLVAGQGSYEQYF.

This clone appeared a few times. The chain has TRBV6-1 and TRBJ1-5; the D gene is possibly TRBD1 (5 bases). The ends were cut back, 0 bases at V and 8 bases at J, with 14 bases in the middle. The germline V gene encodes CDR1 MNHNS and CDR2 SASEGT. The CDR3 covers 15 residues. CDR3 DNA sequence: TGTGCCAGCAGTGAAGCCGCAGGGCCAATCAAGCCCCAGCATTTT. Its translation is CASSEAAGPIKPQHF.

As to this clone: A junction end diverges from the germline sequence, so it may reflect a read error. V gene TRBV5-4 combines with J gene TRBJ1-2; TRBD1 matches 11 bases. The CDR3 extends over 15 amino acids. Germline V gene sequence: CDR1 SGHNT, CDR2 YYREEE (reference sequence). In DNA, the CDR3 is TGTGCCAGCAGCTTCGGACAGGGGGCTAACCATGGCTACACCTTC. It encodes CASSFGQGANHGYTF.

The rearrangement joins TRBV7-9 to TRBJ2-1; 11 nucleotides match TRBD1. J lost 9 bases, V lost 1 base, and 5 bases had no gene match. From germline, CDR1 is SEHNR and CDR2 FQNEAQ (reference sequence). The CDR3 is made up of 15 amino acids. CDR3 region: CASSLGDRGGGEQFF. The CDR3 region has the DNA TGTGCCAGCAGCTTAGGGGACAGGGGGGGCGGTGAGCAGTTCTTC.

The rearrangement uses TRBV28 and TRBJ2-5; TRBD1 matches 8 bases. This CDR3 comprises 18 residues. The J segment lost 4 bases and the V segment lost 6 bases, leaving 19 bases of the junction unmatched. Germline V gene lookup returns CDR1 MDHEN and CDR2 SYDVKM. The DNA for the CDR3 is TGTGCCAGCAGGTGGAACCCGGCGGACAGGGTAGTCCGAGAGACCCAGTACTTC. Translation: CASRWNPADRVVRETQYF.

The chain has TRBV11-2 and TRBJ2-7; TRBD1 agrees at 8 bases. Germline V CDR1 and CDR2: SGHAT, FQNNGV. The CDR3 has 15 amino acids. Losses at the gene ends were 2 bases for V and 1 base for J; bases not matched to a gene: 4. The CDR3 DNA sequence: TGTGCCAGCAGCTTACAGGGGGCTTTTTCCTACGAGCAGTACTTC. This encodes CASSLQGAFSYEQYF. The complete variable domain, with remaining parts taken from reference TRBV11-2 and TRBJ2-7, reads EAGVAQSPRYKIIEKRQSVAFWCNPISGHATLYWYQQILGQGPKLLIQFQNNGVVDDSQLPKDRFSAERLKGVDSTLKIQPAKLEDSAVYLCASSLQGAFSYEQYFGPGTRLTVT.

The chain is built from TRBV11-1 and TRBJ2-3; 9 bases agree with TRBD1. There are 12 residues in the CDR3. Unmatched junction bases numbered 3, after V lost 2 bases and J lost 12 bases. CDR1 is SGHAT, CDR2 FQDESV, per germline (reference sequence). The CDR3 loop reads CASSLMTGGQYF. CDR3 DNA sequence: TGTGCCAGCAGCTTAATGACAGGGGGTCAGTATTTT.

V is TRBV7-9 and J is TRBJ1-4, with 7 bases identical to TRBD1. CDR1 and CDR2 from the germline V gene are SEHNR and FQNEAQ (reference sequence). V was pared by 1 base and J by 8 bases, with 13 bases of the junction left unmatched. This CDR3 comprises 17 residues. In DNA form, the CDR3 reads TGTGCCAGCAGCTTAGGTGGAGGGGGCGACTTAAACGAAAAACTGTTTTTT. This codes for CASSLGGGGDLNEKLFF.

The chain employs TRBV4-1 and TRBJ1-2; D gene ambiguous. The ends were cut back, 0 bases at V and 4 bases at J, with 12 bases in the middle. The CDR3 length is 15 residues. The germline gives CDR1 MGHRA, CDR2 YSYEKL. DNA for the CDR3: TGCGCCAGCAGCCAAGATCCTACTCTCGCCTATGGCTACACCTTC. It codes for CASSQDPTLAYGYTF.

CDR3 sequence: CASSAKTSGATDTQYF. The DNA of the CDR3 is TGCGCCAGCAGCGCAAAGACTAGCGGGGCCACAGATACGCAGTATTTT. The chain links TRBV5-1 to TRBJ2-3; 11 nucleotides line up with TRBD2. The CDR3 length is 16 residues. Germline V lookup: CDR1 SGHRS, CDR2 YFSETQ. V was clipped by 4 bases and J by 2 bases; unmatched bases: 6.

The chain links TRBV5-8 to TRBJ2-1; TRBD2 might be the D (5 bases). Trimming took off 1 base at V and 9 bases at J, with 11 bases between the two ends. CDR3 length equals 13 residues. Per the germline V gene, CDR1 is SGHTS and CDR2 is YDEGEE. CDR3 in amino acids: CASSLRGFGEQFF. DNA for the CDR3: TGTGCCAGCAGCTTGCGGGGATTCGGTGAGCAGTTCTTC.

The genes are TRBV5-1 and TRBJ2-7, with 8 positions matching TRBD1. V dropped 0 bases and J dropped 6; count of bases not matched to a gene: 5. CDR3 length equals 14 residues. Germline CDR1 SGHRS, CDR2 YFSETQ. Here the CDR3 reads CASSLDQGAFEQYV. The CDR3 nucleotides read TGCGCCAGCAGCTTGGACCAGGGGGCGTTCGAGCAGTACGTC.

The rearrangement links TRBV24-1 to TRBJ2-3; 9 nucleotides match TRBD1. The CDR3 spans 15 residues. Germline CDR1 is KGHDR and CDR2 is SFDVKD. Trimming removed 4 bases from V and 5 bases from J; junction bases left unmatched: 6. The CDR3 sequence is CATSDRQGGQDTQYF. CDR3 nucleotide sequence: TGTGCCACCAGTGACAGACAGGGGGGGCAAGATACGCAGTATTTT.